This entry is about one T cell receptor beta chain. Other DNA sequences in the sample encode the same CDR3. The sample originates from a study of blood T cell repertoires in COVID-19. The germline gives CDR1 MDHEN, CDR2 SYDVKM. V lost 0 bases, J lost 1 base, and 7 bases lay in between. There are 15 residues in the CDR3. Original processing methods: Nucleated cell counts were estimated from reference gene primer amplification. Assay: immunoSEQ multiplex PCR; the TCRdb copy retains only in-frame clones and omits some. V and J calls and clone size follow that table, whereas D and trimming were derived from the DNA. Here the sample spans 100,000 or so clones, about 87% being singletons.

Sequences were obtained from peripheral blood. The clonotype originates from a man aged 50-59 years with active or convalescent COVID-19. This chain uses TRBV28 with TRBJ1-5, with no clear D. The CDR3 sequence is CASSLWEGSNQPQHF. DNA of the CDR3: TGTGCCAGCAGTTTATGGGAGGGAAGCAATCAGCCCCAGCATTTT.